This TCR beta chain was identified in a study of blood T cell repertoires in COVID-19 (dated by TCRdb to about 2020). Concerning the study at large: Samples from collaborators originated in the United States, Italy and Spain and spanned both the acute and convalescent phases of COVID-19. A freely available public database, intended as a resource for researchers studying the immune response to SARS-CoV-2, is where the repertoires were released. The prospective study material was composed of cDNA or gDNA derived from T cells, B-cell-depleted T cells, or PBMCs. The samples were drawn from the first 160 participants of the ongoing ImmuneRACE study and from more than 1,000 subjects provided by 6 global collaborators. HLA class I and class II types, where available, came from metadata supplied by the sample provider rather than from assay-based typing. The sample metadata nearly always contained a de-identified subject ID, COVID-19 status, age in years and sex. Subjects who had been exposed to COVID-19, were actively infected with it, or had recovered from it provided the deeply sampled blood TCRbeta repertoires that made up the dataset.

CDR1 and CDR2 are read off the germline V gene (reference sequence) as SEHNR and FQNEAQ. The CDR3 goes from the cysteine to the phenylalanine over 14 residues. The DNA shown is the 42-base CDR3, in frame from base 1. V lost 4 bases and J lost 5 bases, and the count of bases not matched to a germline gene is 4. Enrolling through a virtual design, the prospective study's participants ranged in age from roughly 18 to 95 years and lived across around 25 United States geographic areas. To assign participants to cohorts, the prospective study relied on clinical history that participants themselves reported in a screening survey and a study questionnaire. Recovered participants in ImmuneRACE Cohort 3 were defined by two consecutive negative NP/OP PCR tests, clearance by a healthcare professional, or resolution of symptoms. In the prospective study, mobile phlebotomists collected whole blood, serum and a nasopharyngeal or oropharyngeal swab from each participant. Participants in the prospective study had the option to provide additional blood draws and questionnaires over a roughly 2-month period. Before DNA extraction, prospective study blood samples were shipped either frozen or at room temperature.

Overall study results and their limits: Clinical and demographic metadata were provided uncurated, with the amount varying by source and participant.

TCRbeta CDR3 regions were amplified from genomic DNA by means of the immunoSEQ Assay, a bias-controlled multiplex PCR. As for the authors' bioinformatics: The number of nucleated cells in each sample was estimated by amplification of reference gene primers within the assay. Sequence reads were collapsed and filtered to measure the absolute abundance of every unique TCRbeta CDR3 rearrangement. For each sample, productive Simpson clonality was calculated as the square root of Simpson's diversity index across productive rearrangements. This immuneACCESS table, as held by TCRdb, lists in-frame sequences with V and J called but not all clones. Of the missing ones, under half trace to an unresolved V gene in checked studies; the others have no known cause. V and J calls and clone size follow that table, whereas D and trimming were derived from the DNA. Here the sample has around 220,000 clones; over 80% occur a single time. Of the sample, 6.8% is held by the ten largest clones.

As for this clone: Its antigen remains undetermined. No much larger clone exists at a distance of one base, and base qualities are not known.

The sample comprised PBMCs or T cells enriched from blood (not recorded which). The rearranged chain carries TRBV7-9 and TRBJ1-5, and TRBD1 matches 8 of the central bases. The source of this sequence is a middle-aged woman who had recovered from COVID-19. The CDR3 protein sequence reads: CASSSTGADQPQHF. The nucleotides are TGTGCCAGCAGCTCGACAGGGGCGGATCAGCCCCAGCATTTT.